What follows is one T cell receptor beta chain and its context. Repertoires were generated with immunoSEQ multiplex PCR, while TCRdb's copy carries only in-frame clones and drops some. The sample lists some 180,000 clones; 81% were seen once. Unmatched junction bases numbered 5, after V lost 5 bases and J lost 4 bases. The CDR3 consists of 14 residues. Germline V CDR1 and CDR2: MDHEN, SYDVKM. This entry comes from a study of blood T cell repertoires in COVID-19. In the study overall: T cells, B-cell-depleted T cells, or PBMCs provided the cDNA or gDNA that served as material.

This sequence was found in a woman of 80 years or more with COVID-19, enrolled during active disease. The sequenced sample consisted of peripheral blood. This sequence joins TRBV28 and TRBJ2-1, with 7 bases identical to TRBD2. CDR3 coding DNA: TGTGCCAGCAGTCCTTCGGGGGGTTACAATGAGCAGTTCTTC. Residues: CASSPSGGYNEQFF.